This passage covers 10 T cell receptor beta chains from one sample sequenced in a study of CD8+CD57+ T cells in acquired aplastic anemia (dated by TCRdb to the late 2010s). The patients picked for sequencing were ones in whom flow cytometry had shown an expansion of CD8+CD57+ cells. This sample was sequenced with an Illumina HiSeq 2000. Genomic DNA served as template for TCR beta VDJ combination and CDR3 sequence profiling. Clones were called with MiXCR by TCRdb after fastp trimmed the public reads at Q25, and only in-frame beta chains were retained. CDR3 protein duplicates are merged, each entry listing the most common genes and DNA. Here the sample has just over 450,000 distinct CDR3 sequences; 25% to 40% occur a single time. The ten largest clones capture approximately 0.82% of the sample. Sequences were obtained from sorted CD4+, CD8+, or CD8+CD57+ T cells (not recorded which) from PBMCs. These receptors were collected from a human donor with aplastic anemia.

This clonotype was observed at least ten times. This chain links TRBV2 with TRBJ1-2; TRBD1 agrees at 8 bases. Trimming took 4 bases from V and 5 from J; bases not matched to a gene: 6. The CDR3 spans 14 residues. Germline V gene sequence: CDR1 SNHLY, CDR2 FYNNEI. CDR3 amino acids: CASSGIGQGYGYTF. The DNA of the CDR3 is TGTGCCAGCAGTGGAATCGGACAGGGATATGGCTACACCTTC.

This clonotype came up many times. The chain is built from TRBV15 and TRBJ1-5, with D unresolved. Germline V gene lookup returns CDR1 LNHNV and CDR2 YYDKDF (reference sequence). The CDR3 runs 12 residues. V was trimmed by 1 base and J by 4 bases, leaving 2 bases between them. For the CDR3, the DNA is TGTGCCACCAGCAGAGGGAATCAGCCCCAGCATTTT. Residues: CATSRGNQPQHF.

On this clonotype: At one end the junction does not follow the germline gene, possibly because of a read error. The chain is built from TRBV28 and TRBJ2-7, with D perhaps TRBD2 (6 bases). The CDR3 loop spans 15 amino acids. Germline V CDR1 and CDR2: MDHEN, SYDVKM. CDR3 coding DNA: TGTGCCAGCAATTTATCGGGACTTGCATCCTACGAGCAGTACTTC. Its translation: CASNLSGLASYEQYF.

J is TRBJ1-2 and V is TRBV30; no clear D. The CDR3 is 13 residues long. Germline CDR1 and CDR2: GTSNPN and SVGIG (reference sequence). V gave up 3 bases and J gave up 4 bases, with 12 bases separating them. CDR3 loop: CAWSAGRSYGYTF. The CDR3 DNA sequence: TGTGCCTGGAGCGCGGGCCGGAGCTATGGCTACACCTTC.

The CDR3 here is CSVGGGEHNEQFF. CDR3 nucleotide sequence: TGCAGCGTTGGGGGCGGGGAGCACAATGAGCAGTTCTTC. The chain is built from TRBV29-1 and TRBJ2-1; TRBD2 is a possible D gene (6 bases). V was cut by 4 bases and J by 5 bases, with 12 bases left in between. The CDR3 spans 13 residues. Looked up from germline, CDR1 is SQVTM and CDR2 is ANQGSEA.

This clonotype was picked up many times. V is TRBV20-1 and J is TRBJ1-2; 7 nucleotides align to TRBD1. The CDR3 length is 15 residues. The ends lost 6 bases at V and 5 bases at J; junction bases unmatched: 15. Looked up from germline, CDR1 is DFQATT and CDR2 is SNEGSKA (reference sequence). The chain's CDR3 is CSARLGPQGEYGYTF. CDR3 sequence (DNA): TGCAGTGCCCGTCTAGGTCCTCAGGGGGAATATGGCTACACCTTC.

The chain joins TRBV5-1 to TRBJ2-1; 7 nucleotides agree with TRBD2. With 4 bases clipped from V and 5 bases from J, the junction kept 12 bases outside the gene matches. CDR1 and CDR2 from the germline V gene are SGHRS and YFSETQ. This CDR3 is built from 16 residues. CDR3 protein: CASSLLMGGPHNEQFF. For the CDR3, the DNA is TGCGCCAGCAGCCTGCTGATGGGAGGGCCCCACAATGAGCAGTTCTTC.

This clonotype was observed many times. This rearrangement joins TRBV19 to TRBJ2-5; possibly TRBD1 for D (7 bases). Deletions cut 5 bases from V and 5 bases from J, with 18 bases between. Germline CDR1 reads LNHDA; CDR2 reads SQIVND (reference sequence). CDR3 length: 15 residues. The chain's CDR3 is CASSERQGGRETQYF. In nucleotides, the CDR3 is TGTGCCAGTAGTGAAAGACAGGGAGGAAGGGAGACCCAGTACTTC.

This clonotype was counted a few times. The V and J genes are TRBV11-3 and TRBJ2-4; 9 nucleotides align to TRBD1. The CDR3 has 14 residues. Germline V lookup: CDR1 SGHNT, CDR2 YENEEA. V lost 1 base to trimming and J lost 7 bases; unmatched junction nucleotides: 2. CDR3 sequence (DNA): TGTGCCAGCAGCTTAGGTGGACAGGGGAACATTCAGTACTTC. Its protein is CASSLGGQGNIQYF.

This clonotype was counted at least ten times. The gene calls are TRBV12-3 or TRBV12-4 and TRBJ1-1; D perhaps matches TRBD1 (5 bases). CDR3 size: 12 residues. V lost 6 bases and J 3 bases, leaving 8 bases between the germline ends. The CDR3 loop is CASSKTDTEAFF. The CDR3 region has the DNA TGTGCCAGCAGCAAGACAGACACTGAAGCTTTCTTT.